The clone carrying this TCR beta chain showed up just a few times. Measured with immunoSEQ multiplex PCR; TCRdb has only the in-frame clones, and not every one. The data show 320,000 or so clones, around nine tenths seen once. The sample originates from a study of blood T cell repertoires in COVID-19. Study information: Collection of acute and convalescent COVID-19 samples took place in the United States, Italy and Spain.

CDR1 and CDR2 from the germline V gene are LGHDT and YNNKEL (reference sequence). The V and J ends lost 8 bases and 8 bases respectively, with 12 bases between them. CDR3 length: 12 amino acids. V and J are TRBV3-1 (or the pseudogene TRBV3-2) and TRBJ1-4, with D possibly matching TRBD1 (5 bases). The sequence was obtained from a man aged 55 to 70 who had recovered from COVID-19. The sequencing input was PBMCs or T cells enriched from blood (not recorded which). The CDR3, as DNA: TGTGCCAGCGGGGGGGTCGGGGAAAAACTGTTTTTT. This translates into CASGGVGEKLFF.